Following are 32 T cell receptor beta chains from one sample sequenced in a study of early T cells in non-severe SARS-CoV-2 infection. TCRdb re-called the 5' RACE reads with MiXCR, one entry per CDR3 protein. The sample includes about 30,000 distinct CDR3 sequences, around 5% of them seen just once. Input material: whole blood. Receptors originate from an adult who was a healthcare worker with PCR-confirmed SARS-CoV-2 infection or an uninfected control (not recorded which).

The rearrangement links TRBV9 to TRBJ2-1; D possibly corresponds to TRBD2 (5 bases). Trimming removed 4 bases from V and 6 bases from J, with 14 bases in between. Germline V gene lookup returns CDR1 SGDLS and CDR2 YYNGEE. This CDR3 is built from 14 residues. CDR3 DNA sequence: TGTGCCAGCAGCCCAAAACTAGGTCGCAATGAGCAGTTCTTC. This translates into CASSPKLGRNEQFF.

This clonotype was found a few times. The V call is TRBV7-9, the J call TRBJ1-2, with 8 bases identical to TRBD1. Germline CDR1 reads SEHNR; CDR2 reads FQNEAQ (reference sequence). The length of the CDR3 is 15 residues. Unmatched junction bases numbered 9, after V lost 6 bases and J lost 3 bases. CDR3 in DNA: TGTGCCAGCAGTCTCCAGGGACAGGCTCACTATGGCTACACCTTC. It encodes CASSLQGQAHYGYTF.

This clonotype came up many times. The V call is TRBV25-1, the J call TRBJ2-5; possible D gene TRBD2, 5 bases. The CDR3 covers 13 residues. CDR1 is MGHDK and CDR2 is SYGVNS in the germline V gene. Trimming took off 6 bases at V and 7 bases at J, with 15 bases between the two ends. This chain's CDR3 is CASSGDGSGTQYF. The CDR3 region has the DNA TGTGCCAGCAGCGGGGATGGATCGGGGACCCAGTACTTC.

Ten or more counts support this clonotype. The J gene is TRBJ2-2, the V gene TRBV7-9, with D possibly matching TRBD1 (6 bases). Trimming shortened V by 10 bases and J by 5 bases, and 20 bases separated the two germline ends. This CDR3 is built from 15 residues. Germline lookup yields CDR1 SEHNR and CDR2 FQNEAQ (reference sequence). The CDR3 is CATDSKGVWTGELFF. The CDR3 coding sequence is TGTGCCACTGACTCTAAGGGGGTATGGACCGGGGAGCTGTTTTTT.

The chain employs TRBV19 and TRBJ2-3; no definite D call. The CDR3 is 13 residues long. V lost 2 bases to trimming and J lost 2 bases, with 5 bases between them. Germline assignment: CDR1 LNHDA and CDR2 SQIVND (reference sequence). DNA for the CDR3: TGTGCCAGTAGTATACGGTACACAGATACGCAGTATTTT. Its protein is CASSIRYTDTQYF. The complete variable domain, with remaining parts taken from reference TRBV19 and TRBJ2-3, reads DGGITQSPKYLFRKEGQNVTLSCEQNLNHDAMYWYRQDPGQGLRLIYYSQIVNDFQKGDIAEGYSVSREKKESFPLTVTSAQKNPTAFYLCASSIRYTDTQYFGPGTRLTVL.

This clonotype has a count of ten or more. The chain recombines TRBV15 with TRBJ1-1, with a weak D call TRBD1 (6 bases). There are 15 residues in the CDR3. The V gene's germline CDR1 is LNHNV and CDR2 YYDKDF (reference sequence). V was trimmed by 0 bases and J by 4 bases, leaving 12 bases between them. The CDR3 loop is CATSRDWQGSTEAFF. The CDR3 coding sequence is TGTGCCACCAGCAGAGATTGGCAGGGGAGCACTGAAGCTTTCTTT. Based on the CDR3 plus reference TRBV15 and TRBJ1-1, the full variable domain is DAMVIQNPRYQVTQFGKPVTLSCSQTLNHNVMYWYQQKSSQAPKLLFHYYDKDFNNEADTPDNFQSRRPNTSFCFLDIRSPGLGDTAMYLCATSRDWQGSTEAFFGQGTRLTVV.

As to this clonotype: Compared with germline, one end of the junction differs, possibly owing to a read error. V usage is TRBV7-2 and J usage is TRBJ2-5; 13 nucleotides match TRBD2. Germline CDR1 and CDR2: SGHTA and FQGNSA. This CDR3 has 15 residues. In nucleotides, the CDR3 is TGTGCCAGCACCTGGACTAGCGGGGGTCCAGAGGCCCAGTACTTC. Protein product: CASTWTSGGPEAQYF.

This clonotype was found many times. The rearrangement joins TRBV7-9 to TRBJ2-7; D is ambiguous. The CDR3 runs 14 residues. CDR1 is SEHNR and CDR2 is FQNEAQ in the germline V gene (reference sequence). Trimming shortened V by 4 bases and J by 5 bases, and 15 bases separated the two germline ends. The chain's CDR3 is CASSSGSLVNEQYF. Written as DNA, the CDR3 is TGTGCCAGCAGCTCCGGGTCCCTGGTCAACGAGCAGTACTTC.

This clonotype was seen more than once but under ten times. The CDR3 DNA reads TGTGCCAGCAGCTCCATTTCGGGGGGCGCAGAGCCCCAGCATTTT. This encodes CASSSISGGAEPQHF. This chain joins TRBV7-2 and TRBJ1-5, with D perhaps matching TRBD1 (6 bases). This CDR3 spans 15 amino acids. Germline loops: CDR1 SGHTA, CDR2 FQGNSA. V gave up 4 bases and J gave up 8 bases, with 18 bases separating them. The complete variable domain, with remaining parts taken from reference TRBV7-2 and TRBJ1-5, reads GAGVSQSPSNKVTEKGKDVELRCDPISGHTALYWYRQSLGQGLEFLIYFQGNSAPDKSGLPSDRFSAERTGGSVSTLTIQRTQQEDSAVYLCASSSISGGAEPQHFGDGTRLSIL.

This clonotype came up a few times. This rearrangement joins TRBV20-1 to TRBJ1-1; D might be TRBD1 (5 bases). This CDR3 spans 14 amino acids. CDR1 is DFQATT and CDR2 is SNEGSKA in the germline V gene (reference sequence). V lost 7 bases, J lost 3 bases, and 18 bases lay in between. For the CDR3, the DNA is TGCAGTGTGCCAGGGAGAAGTCGGGACACTGAAGCTTTCTTT. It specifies CSVPGRSRDTEAFF.

This CDR3 is CASSTQGFSEAFF. The DNA of the CDR3 is TGCGCCAGCAGCACCCAGGGGTTCAGTGAAGCTTTCTTT. V is TRBV5-1 and J is TRBJ1-1; perhaps TRBD1 as D (6 bases). Trimming left V 4 bases short and J 7 bases short, with 14 bases between. Germline V gene lookup returns CDR1 SGHRS and CDR2 YFSETQ. This CDR3 spans 13 amino acids.

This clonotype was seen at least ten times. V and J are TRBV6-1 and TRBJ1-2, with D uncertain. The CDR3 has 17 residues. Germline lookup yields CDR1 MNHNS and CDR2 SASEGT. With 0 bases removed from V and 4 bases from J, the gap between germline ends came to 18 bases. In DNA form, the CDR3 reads TGTGCCAGCAGTGAAGCGCTTCAAGTGGTTGGGCCCTATGGCTACACCTTC. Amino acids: CASSEALQVVGPYGYTF.

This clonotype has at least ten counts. The chain's CDR3 is CASSLDRGLYEQYF. CDR3 DNA: TGTGCCAGCAGCTTGGACAGGGGCCTCTACGAGCAGTACTTC. The rearrangement joins TRBV11-2 to TRBJ2-7, with 9 bases matching TRBD1. Germline assignment: CDR1 SGHAT and CDR2 FQNNGV. Losses at the gene ends were 3 bases for V and 3 bases for J; bases not matched to a gene: 3. The CDR3 covers 14 residues.

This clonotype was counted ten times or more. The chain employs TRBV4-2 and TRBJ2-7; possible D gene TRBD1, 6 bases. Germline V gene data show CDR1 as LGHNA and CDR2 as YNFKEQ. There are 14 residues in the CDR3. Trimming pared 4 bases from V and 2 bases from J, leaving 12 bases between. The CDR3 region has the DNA TGTGCCAGCAGCCCCCCGGGACAAACCTACGAGCAGTACTTC. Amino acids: CASSPPGQTYEQYF.

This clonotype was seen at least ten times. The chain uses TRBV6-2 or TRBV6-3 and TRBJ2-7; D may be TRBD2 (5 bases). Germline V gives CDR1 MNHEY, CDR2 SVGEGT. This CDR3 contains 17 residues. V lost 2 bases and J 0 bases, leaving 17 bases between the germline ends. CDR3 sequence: CASSYTFLAGRSYEQYF. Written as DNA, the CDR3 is TGTGCCAGCAGTTACACTTTTTTGGCGGGCCGCTCCTACGAGCAGTACTTC.

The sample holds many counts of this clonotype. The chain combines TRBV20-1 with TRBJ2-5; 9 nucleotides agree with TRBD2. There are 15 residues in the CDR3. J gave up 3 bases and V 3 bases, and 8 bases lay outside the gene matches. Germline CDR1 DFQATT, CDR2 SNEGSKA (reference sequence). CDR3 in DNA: TGCAGTGCTAGTATTAGCGGGGGAGCAAAAGAGACCCAGTACTTC. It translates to CSASISGGAKETQYF.

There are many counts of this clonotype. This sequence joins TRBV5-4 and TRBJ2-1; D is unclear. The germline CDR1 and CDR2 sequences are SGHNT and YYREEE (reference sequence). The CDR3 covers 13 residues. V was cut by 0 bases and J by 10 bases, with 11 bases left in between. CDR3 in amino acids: CASSLAVSNEQFF. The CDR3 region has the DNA TGTGCCAGCAGCTTGGCCGTATCAAACGAGCAGTTCTTC.

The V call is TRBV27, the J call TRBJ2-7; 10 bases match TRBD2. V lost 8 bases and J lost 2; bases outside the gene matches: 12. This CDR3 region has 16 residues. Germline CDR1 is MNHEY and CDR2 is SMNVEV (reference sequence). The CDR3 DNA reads TGTGCCAGCCGTCAAACCGGGACTAGCGCTGCCTACGAGCAGTACTTC. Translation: CASRQTGTSAAYEQYF.

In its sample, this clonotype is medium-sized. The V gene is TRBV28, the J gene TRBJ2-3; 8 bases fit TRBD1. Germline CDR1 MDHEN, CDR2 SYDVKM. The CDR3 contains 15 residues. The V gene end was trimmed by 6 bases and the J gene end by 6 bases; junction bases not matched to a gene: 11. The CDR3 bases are TGTGCCAGCAGCCCCCACCGGACAGGGTGGGATACGCAGTATTTT. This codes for CASSPHRTGWDTQYF.

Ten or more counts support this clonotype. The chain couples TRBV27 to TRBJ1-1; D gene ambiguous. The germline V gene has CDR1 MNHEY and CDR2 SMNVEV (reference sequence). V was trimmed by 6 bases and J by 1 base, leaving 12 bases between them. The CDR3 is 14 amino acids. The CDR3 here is CASSLTYSNTEAFF. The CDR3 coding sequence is TGTGCCAGCAGCCTGACCTACTCGAACACTGAAGCTTTCTTT.

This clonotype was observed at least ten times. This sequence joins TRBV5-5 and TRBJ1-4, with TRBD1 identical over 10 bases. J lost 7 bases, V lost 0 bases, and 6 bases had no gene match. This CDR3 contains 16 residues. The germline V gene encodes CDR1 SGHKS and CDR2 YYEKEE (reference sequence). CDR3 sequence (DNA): TGTGCCAGCAGCTTGGGACAGGGGGCCGGGGGTGAAAAACTGTTTTTT. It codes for CASSLGQGAGGEKLFF.

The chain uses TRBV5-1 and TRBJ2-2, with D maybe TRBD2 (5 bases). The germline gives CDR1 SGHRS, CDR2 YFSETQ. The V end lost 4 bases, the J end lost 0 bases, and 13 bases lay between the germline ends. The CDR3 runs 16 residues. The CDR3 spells CASSPHRETNTGELFF. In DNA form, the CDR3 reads TGCGCCAGCAGCCCGCATAGGGAGACGAACACCGGGGAGCTGTTTTTT.

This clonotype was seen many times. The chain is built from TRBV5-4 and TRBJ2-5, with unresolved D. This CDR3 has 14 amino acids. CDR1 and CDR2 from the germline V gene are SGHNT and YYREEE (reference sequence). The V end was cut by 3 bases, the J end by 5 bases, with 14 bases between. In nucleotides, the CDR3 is TGTGCCAGCAGCTCACTTTTAGGGCAGGAGACCCAGTACTTC. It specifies CASSSLLGQETQYF. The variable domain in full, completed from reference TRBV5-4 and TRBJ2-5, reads ETGVTQSPTHLIKTRGQQVTLRCSSQSGHNTVSWYQQALGQGPQFIFQYYREEENGRGNFPPRFSGLQFPNYSSELNVNALELDDSALYLCASSSLLGQETQYFGPGTRLLVL.

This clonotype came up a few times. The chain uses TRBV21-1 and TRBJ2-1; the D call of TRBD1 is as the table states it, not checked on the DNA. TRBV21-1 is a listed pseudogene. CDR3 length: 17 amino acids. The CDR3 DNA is TGTGCCAGCAGCAAAGCTCCGGGAGCTTTATCCTACAATGAGCAGTTCTTC. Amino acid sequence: CASSKAPGALSYNEQFF.

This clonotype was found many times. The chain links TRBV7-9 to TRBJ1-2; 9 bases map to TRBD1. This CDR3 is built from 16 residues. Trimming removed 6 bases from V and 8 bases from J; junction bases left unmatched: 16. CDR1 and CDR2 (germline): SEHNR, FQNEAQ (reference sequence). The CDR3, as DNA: TGTGCCAGCAGTTCCCCGGGACAGGGCACTTTAGGCGGCTACACCTTC. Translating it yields CASSSPGQGTLGGYTF.

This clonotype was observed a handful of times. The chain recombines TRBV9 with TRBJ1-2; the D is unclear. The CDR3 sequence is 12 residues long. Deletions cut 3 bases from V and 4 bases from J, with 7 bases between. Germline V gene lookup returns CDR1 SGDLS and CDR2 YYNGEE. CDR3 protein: CASSGLIYGYTF. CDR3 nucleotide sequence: TGTGCCAGCAGCGGACTCATCTATGGCTACACCTTC.

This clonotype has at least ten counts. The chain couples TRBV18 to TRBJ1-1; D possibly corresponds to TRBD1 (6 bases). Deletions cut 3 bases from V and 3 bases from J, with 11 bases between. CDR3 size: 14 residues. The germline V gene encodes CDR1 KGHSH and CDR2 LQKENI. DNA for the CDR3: TGTGCCAGCTCACCGAGGGACACAGACACTGAAGCTTTCTTT. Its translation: CASSPRDTDTEAFF.

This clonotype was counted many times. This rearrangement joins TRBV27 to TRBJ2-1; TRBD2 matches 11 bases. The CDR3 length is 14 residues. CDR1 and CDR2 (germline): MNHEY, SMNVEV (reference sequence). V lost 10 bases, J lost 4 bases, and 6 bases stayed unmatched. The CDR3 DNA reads TGTGCCACCAGACTAGCGGGACCTTACAATGAGCAGTTCTTC. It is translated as CATRLAGPYNEQFF.

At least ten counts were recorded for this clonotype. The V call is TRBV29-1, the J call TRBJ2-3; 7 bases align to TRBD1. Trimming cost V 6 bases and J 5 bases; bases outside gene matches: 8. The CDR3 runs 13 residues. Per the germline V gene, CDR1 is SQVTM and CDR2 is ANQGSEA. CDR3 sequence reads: CSVDPTGIDTQYF. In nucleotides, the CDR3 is TGCAGCGTGGATCCGACAGGGATAGATACGCAGTATTTT.

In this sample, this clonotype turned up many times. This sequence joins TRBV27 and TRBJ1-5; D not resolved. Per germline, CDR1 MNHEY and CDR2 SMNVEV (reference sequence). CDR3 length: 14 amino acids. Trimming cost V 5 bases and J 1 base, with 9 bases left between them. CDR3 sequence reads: CASSRGFSNQPQHF. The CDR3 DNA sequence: TGTGCCAGCAGTAGAGGATTCAGCAATCAGCCCCAGCATTTT.

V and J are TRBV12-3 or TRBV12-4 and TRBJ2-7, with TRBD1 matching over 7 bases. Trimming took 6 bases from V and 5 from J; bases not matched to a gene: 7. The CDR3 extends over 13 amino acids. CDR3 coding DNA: TGTGCCAGCAGCCAGGGACAGTCCGACGAGCAGTACTTC. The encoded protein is CASSQGQSDEQYF.

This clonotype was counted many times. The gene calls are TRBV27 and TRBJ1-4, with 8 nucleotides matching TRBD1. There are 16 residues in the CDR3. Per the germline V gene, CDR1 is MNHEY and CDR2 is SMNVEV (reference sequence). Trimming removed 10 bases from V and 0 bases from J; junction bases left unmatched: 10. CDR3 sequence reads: CATGQGGSATNEKLFF. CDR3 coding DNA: TGTGCCACCGGACAGGGCGGATCGGCAACTAATGAAAAACTGTTTTTT.